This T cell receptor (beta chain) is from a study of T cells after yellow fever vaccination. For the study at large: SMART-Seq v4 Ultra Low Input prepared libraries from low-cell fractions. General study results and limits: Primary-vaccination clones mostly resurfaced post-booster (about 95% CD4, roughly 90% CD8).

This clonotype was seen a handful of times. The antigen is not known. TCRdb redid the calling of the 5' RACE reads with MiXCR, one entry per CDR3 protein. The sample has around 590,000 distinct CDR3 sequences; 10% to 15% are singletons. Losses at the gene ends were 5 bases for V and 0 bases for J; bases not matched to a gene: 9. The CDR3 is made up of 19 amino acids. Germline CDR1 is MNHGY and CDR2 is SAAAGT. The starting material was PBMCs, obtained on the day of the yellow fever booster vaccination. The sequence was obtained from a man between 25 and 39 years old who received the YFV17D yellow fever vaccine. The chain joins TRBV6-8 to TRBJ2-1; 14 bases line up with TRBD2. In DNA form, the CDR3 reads TGTGCCAGCAGTCTAGGGACTAGCGGGAGCCCAAGCTCCTACAATGAGCAGTTCTTC. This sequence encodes CASSLGTSGSPSSYNEQFF.